This T cell receptor (beta chain) emerged from a study of control samples from healthy donors and cancer patients. Profiling relied on immunoSEQ multiplex PCR, and the TCRdb table lists in-frame clones only, not all of them. The repertoire has approximately 220,000 clones, over 90% of them found once; the top ten carry about 1.6%. Per germline, CDR1 LGHDT and CDR2 YNNKEL (reference sequence). Germline trimming cut 1 base from V and 7 bases from J; bases unmatched to any gene: 1. This CDR3 comprises 13 residues. The sequenced sample consisted of blood. The rearrangement uses TRBV3-1 (or the pseudogene TRBV3-2) and TRBJ1-2; the match to TRBD1 covers 9 bases. The sequence derives from a man between 45 and 60 years old in good health. As DNA, the CDR3 is TGTGCCAGCAGCCAAGCACAGGGGGCTGGCTACACCTTC. It is translated as CASSQAQGAGYTF.